The present TCR beta chain was sequenced within a study of early T cells in non-severe SARS-CoV-2 infection. This clonotype has just a few counts. The V end was cut by 6 bases, the J end by 5 bases, with 14 bases between. Germline CDR1 LGHNA, CDR2 YNFKEQ. CDR3 length: 13 amino acids. From the 5' RACE reads, TCRdb called clonotypes with MiXCR, one entry per CDR3 protein. The profile shows 110,000 or so distinct CDR3 sequences, 9.5% to 13% of them singletons. Sequenced material: whole blood. This TCR came from an adult who was a healthcare worker with PCR-confirmed SARS-CoV-2 infection or an uninfected control (not recorded which). This rearrangement joins TRBV4-2 to TRBJ2-7; D perhaps matches TRBD2 (5 bases). CDR3: CASRRDMVDEQYF. CDR3 nucleotide sequence: TGTGCCAGCAGGAGGGATATGGTCGACGAGCAGTACTTC.